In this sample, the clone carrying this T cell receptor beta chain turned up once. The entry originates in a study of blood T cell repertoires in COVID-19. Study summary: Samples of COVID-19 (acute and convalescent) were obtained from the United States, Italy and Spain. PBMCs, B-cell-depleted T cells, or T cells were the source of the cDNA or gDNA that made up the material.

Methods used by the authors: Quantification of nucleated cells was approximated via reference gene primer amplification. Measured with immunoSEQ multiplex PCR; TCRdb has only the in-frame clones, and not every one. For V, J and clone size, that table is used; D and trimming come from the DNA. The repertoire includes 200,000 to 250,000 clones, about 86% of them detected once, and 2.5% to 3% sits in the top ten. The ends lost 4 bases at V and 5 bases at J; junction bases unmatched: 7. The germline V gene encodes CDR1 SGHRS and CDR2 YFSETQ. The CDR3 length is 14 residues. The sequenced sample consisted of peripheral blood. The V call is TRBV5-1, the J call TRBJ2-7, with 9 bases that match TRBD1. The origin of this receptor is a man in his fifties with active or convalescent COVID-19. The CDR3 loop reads CASSPGQGRDEQYF. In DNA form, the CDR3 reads TGCGCCAGCAGCCCGGGACAGGGTCGGGACGAGCAGTACTTC.